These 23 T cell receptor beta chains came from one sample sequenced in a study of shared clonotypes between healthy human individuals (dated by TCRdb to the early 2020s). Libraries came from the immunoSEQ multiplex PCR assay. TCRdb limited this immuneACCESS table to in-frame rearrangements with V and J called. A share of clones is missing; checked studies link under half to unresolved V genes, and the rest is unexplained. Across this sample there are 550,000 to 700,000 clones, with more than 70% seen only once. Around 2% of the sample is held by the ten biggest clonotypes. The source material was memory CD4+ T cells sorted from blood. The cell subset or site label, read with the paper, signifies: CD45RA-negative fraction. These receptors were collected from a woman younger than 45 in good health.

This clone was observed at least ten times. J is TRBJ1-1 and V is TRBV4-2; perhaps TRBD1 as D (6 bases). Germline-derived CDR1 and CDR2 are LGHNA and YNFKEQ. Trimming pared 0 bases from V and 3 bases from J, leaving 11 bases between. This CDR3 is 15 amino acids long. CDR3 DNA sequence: TGTGCCAGCAGCCAAGATTTCCGGACAGACACTGAAGCTTTCTTT. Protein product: CASSQDFRTDTEAFF.

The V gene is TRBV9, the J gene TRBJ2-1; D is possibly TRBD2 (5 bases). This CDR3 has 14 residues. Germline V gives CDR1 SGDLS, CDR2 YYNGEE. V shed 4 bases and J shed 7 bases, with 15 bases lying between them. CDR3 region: CASSPQVEGNEQFF. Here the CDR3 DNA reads TGTGCCAGCAGCCCCCAAGTCGAGGGAAATGAGCAGTTCTTC.

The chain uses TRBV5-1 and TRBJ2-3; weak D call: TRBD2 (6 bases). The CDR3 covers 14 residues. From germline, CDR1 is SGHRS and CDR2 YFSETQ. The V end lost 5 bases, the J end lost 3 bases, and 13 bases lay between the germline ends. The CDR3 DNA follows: TGCGCCAGCAGTTGGGGGAGGACGACAGATACGCAGTATTTT. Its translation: CASSWGRTTDTQYF.

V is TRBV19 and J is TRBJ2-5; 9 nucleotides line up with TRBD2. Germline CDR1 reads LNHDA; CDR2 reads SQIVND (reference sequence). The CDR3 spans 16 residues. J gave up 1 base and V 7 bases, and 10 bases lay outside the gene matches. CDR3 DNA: TGTGCCAGTACCGGGACAGCTAGCGGGGCCCAAGAGACCCAGTACTTC. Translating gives CASTGTASGAQETQYF.

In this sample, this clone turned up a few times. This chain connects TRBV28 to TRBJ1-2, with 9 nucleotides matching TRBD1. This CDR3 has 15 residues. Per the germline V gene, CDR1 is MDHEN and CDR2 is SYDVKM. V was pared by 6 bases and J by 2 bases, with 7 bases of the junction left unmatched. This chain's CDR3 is CASRSTGGANYGYTF. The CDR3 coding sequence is TGTGCCAGCAGGTCCACAGGGGGCGCAAACTATGGCTACACCTTC.

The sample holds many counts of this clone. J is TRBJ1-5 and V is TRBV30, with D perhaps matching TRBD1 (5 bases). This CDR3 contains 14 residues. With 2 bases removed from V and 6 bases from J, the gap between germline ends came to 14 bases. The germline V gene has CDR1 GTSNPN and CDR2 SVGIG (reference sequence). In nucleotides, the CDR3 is TGTGCCTGGAGTAAGGGGCCCTCGGTTCAGCCCCAGCATTTT. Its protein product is CAWSKGPSVQPQHF.

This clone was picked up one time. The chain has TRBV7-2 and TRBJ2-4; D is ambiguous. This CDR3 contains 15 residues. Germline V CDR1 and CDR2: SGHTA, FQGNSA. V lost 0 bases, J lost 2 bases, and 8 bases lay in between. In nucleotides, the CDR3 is TGTGCCAGCAGCTTAGCGGTGGGATCCAAAAACATTCAGTACTTC. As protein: CASSLAVGSKNIQYF.

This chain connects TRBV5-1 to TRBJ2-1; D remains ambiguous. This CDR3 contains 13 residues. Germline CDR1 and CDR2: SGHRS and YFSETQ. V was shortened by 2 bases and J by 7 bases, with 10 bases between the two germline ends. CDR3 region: CASSFQVSNEQFF. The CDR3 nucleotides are TGCGCCAGCAGCTTTCAGGTTTCGAATGAGCAGTTCTTC.

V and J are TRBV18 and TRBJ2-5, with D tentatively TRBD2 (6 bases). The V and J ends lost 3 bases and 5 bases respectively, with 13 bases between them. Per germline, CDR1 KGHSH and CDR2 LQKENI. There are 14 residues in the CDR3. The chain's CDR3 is CASSPGGGGETQYF. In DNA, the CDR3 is TGTGCCAGCTCACCGGGCGGAGGAGGGGAGACCCAGTACTTC.

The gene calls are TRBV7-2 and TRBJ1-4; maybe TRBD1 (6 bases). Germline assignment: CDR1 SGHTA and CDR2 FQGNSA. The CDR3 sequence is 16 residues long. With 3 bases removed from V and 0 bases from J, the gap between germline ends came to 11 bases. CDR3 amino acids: CASSFRTGTTNEKLFF. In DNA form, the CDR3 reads TGTGCCAGCAGCTTCCGAACAGGGACAACTAATGAAAAACTGTTTTTT.

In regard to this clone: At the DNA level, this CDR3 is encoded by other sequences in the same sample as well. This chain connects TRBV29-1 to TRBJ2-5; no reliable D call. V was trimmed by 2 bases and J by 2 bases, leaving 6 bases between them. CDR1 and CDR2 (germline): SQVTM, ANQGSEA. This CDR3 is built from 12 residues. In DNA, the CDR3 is TGCAGCGTTGAACGCAGACAAGAGACCCAGTACTTC. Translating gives CSVERRQETQYF.

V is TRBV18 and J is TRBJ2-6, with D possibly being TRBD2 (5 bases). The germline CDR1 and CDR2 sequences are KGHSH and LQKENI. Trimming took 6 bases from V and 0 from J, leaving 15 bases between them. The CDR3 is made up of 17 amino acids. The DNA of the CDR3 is TGTGCCAGCTCGTCGGAAAGCGGCACCTCTGGGGCCAACGTCCTGACTTTC. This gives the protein CASSSESGTSGANVLTF.

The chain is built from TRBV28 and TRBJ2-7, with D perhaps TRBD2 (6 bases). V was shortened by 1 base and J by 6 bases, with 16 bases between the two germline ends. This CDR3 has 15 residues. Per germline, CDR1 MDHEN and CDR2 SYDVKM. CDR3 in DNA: TGTGCCAGCAGTTTATCGTTGGCGGGGTCGGTCGAGCAGTACTTC. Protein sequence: CASSLSLAGSVEQYF.

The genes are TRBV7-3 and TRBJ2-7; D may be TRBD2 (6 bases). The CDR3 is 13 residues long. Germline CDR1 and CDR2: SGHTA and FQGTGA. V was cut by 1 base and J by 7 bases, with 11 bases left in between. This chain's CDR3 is CASSLIVGSEQYF. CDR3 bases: TGTGCCAGCAGCTTAATTGTCGGGAGTGAGCAGTACTTC. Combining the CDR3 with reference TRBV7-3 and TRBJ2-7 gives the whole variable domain GAGVSQTPSNKVTEKGKYVELRCDPISGHTALYWYRQSLGQGPEFLIYFQGTGAADDSGLPNDRFFAVRPEGSVSTLKIQRTERGDSAVYLCASSLIVGSEQYFGPGTRLTVT.

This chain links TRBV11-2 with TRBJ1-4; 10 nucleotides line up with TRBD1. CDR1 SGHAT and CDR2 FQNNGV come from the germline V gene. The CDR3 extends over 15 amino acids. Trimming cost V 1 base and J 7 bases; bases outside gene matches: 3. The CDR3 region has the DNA TGTGCCAGCAGCTTAGGGACAGGGGGTCGTGAAAAACTGTTTTTT. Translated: CASSLGTGGREKLFF.

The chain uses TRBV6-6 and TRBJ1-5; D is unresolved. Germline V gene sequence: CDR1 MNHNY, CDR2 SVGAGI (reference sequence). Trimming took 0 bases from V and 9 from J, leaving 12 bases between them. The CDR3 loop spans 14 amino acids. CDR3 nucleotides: TGTGCCAGCAGTTACTCGTACGGCGTGGGGCCCCAGCATTTT. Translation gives CASSYSYGVGPQHF.

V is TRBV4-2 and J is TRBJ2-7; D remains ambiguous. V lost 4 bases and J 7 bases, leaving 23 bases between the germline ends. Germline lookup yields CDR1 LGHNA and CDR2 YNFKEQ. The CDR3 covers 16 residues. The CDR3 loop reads CASSRAGWSGQGEQYF. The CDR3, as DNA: TGTGCCAGCAGCCGGGCTGGTTGGTCAGGTCAAGGAGAGCAGTACTTC.

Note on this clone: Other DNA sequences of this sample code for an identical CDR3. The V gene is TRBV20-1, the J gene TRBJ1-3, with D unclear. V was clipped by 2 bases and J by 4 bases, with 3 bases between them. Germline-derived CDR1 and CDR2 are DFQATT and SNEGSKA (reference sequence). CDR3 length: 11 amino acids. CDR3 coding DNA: TGCAGTGCTAGATTGGGAAACACCATATATTTT. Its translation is CSARLGNTIYF.

The DNA for the CDR3 is TGCAGCGTTCGCGGGATGTGGGACAGGGGAACGGATCCTGAAGCTTTCTTT. This codes for CSVRGMWDRGTDPEAFF. This chain uses TRBV29-1 with TRBJ1-1; 10 positions match TRBD1. In germline, CDR1 is SQVTM, CDR2 ANQGSEA. The CDR3 runs to 17 residues. V lost 5 bases and J lost 6; bases outside the gene matches: 18.

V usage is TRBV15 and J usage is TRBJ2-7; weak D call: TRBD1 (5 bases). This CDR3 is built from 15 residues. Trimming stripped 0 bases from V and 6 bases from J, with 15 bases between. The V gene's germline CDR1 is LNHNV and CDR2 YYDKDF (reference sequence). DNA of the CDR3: TGTGCCACCAGCAGAGATCAAGGGGCTAGTAGCGAGCAGTACTTC. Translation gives CATSRDQGASSEQYF.

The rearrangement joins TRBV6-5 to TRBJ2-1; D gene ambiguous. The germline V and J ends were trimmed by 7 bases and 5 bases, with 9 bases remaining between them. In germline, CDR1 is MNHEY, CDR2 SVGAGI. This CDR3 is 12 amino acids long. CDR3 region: CASMKFHNEQFF. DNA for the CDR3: TGTGCCAGCATGAAGTTCCACAATGAGCAGTTCTTC.

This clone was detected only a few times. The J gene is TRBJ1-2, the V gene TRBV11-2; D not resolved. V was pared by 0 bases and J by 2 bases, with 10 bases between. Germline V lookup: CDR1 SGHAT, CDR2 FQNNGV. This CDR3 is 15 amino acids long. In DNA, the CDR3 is TGTGCCAGCAGCTTAGATCGCTTCGCGAACTATGGCTACACCTTC. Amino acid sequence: CASSLDRFANYGYTF.

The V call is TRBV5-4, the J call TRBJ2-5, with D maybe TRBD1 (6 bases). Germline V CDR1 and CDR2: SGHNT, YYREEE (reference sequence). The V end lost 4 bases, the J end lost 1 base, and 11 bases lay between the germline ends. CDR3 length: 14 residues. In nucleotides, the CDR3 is TGTGCCAGCAGCGCCGGACAGTTCCAAGAGACCCAGTACTTC. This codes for CASSAGQFQETQYF.